Listed below are T cell receptor beta chains from one sample, sequenced in a study of technical replicates of blood from several donors. Profiled with immunoSEQ multiplex PCR; TCRdb holds only in-frame clones, not every one. The table shows 60,000 to 65,000 clones, with around 86% occurring only once. Material for sequencing was PBMCs. The receptors come from a human donor in good health. Some clones in this sample may be carry-over from other donors' samples. The CDR3 runs from the conserved cysteine through the conserved F or W. Each record gives: V gene, CDR3 protein.

v_gene: TRBV4-2; CDR3aa: CASSPNNGPRSTEAFF
v_gene: TRBV15; CDR3aa: CATSRDITGGGYTF
v_gene: TRBV7-2; CDR3aa: CASSFGLAGATGELFF
v_gene: TRBV4-2; CDR3aa: CASSQGRDSGTDTQYF
v_gene: TRBV12-5; CDR3aa: CASGLATGPGGNTDTQYF
v_gene: TRBV5-1; CDR3aa: CASDLGGPNTEAFF
v_gene: TRBV14; CDR3aa: CASSQDLLLPEFF
v_gene: TRBV11-2; CDR3aa: CASRTSGSETQYF
v_gene: TRBV10-3; CDR3aa: CAISATSGRTYEQYF
v_gene: TRBV4-3; CDR3aa: CASSQDLRADTQYF
v_gene: TRBV7-9; CDR3aa: CASSPRGGAGWEAFF
v_gene: TRBV18; CDR3aa: CASSAGTAEGYTF
v_gene: TRBV10-3; CDR3aa: CAIIAAGELFF
v_gene: TRBV6-1; CDR3aa: CASSEATGGPETQYF
v_gene: TRBV6-1; CDR3aa: CASSVGSTASDEQYF
v_gene: TRBV2; CDR3aa: CASSITPGQGTYEQYF
v_gene: TRBV5-1; CDR3aa: CASSLRDRGYEQYF
v_gene: TRBV11-2; CDR3aa: CASSPVAAGKFRNTIYF
v_gene: TRBV4-1; CDR3aa: CASSQKGLADSYEQYF
v_gene: TRBV27; CDR3aa: CASSISRGPFYGYTF
v_gene: TRBV5-6; CDR3aa: CASSWKRGSGANVLTF
v_gene: TRBV21-1; CDR3aa: CASSKSLFLLAGTENEQFF
v_gene: TRBV7-6; CDR3aa: CASSYRGGRGNNEQFF
v_gene: TRBV2; CDR3aa: CASSKETGANQPQHF
v_gene: TRBV5-1; CDR3aa: CASSGQGELTEAFF
v_gene: TRBV7-8; CDR3aa: CASSYSGGPQETQYF
v_gene: TRBV5-1; CDR3aa: CASSLAGVADTQYF
v_gene: TRBV4-1; CDR3aa: CASSQEERPSTDTQYF
v_gene: TRBV5-5; CDR3aa: CASSWRDSTDTQYF
v_gene: TRBV11-2; CDR3aa: CASSSQGSNTEAFF
v_gene: TRBV29-1; CDR3aa: CSVNLSGNEQYF
v_gene: TRBV6-5; CDR3aa: CASSRLAGTVQYF
v_gene: TRBV5-1; CDR3aa: CASAGPGTSGRMGNEQFF
v_gene: TRBV10-3; CDR3aa: CAISRQESYEQYF
v_gene: TRBV12-2; CDR3aa: CASRLFSWTSGTPHGTQYF
v_gene: TRBV14; CDR3aa: CASSLTGTGLSYGYTF
v_gene: TRBV19; CDR3aa: CASSPNSLDGYTF
v_gene: TRBV4-3; CDR3aa: CASMASQGEKLFF
v_gene: TRBV4-2; CDR3aa: CASSPHLGAHVDTGELFF
v_gene: TRBV5-5; CDR3aa: CASSFAGGTLLETQYF
v_gene: TRBV18; CDR3aa: CASSPRGLSTGELFF
v_gene: TRBV7-2; CDR3aa: CASSLGGQGSGANVLTF
v_gene: TRBV2; CDR3aa: CASSVGQQPQHF
v_gene: TRBV5-1; CDR3aa: CASSQSSGPNEQFF
v_gene: TRBV7-7; CDR3aa: CASSSNPGGETQYF
v_gene: TRBV7-9; CDR3aa: CATRGGARIGELFF
v_gene: TRBV5-3; CDR3aa: CARLPVAPFYEQFF
v_gene: TRBV28; CDR3aa: CASKTGPVRNEQFF
v_gene: TRBV6-4; CDR3aa: CASSDSGVGGYTF
v_gene: TRBV7-2; CDR3aa: CASSLSTSGSKSYTF
v_gene: TRBV5-1; CDR3aa: CASSPGTSRNEQFF
v_gene: TRBV25-1; CDR3aa: CASSGDRGNYEQFF